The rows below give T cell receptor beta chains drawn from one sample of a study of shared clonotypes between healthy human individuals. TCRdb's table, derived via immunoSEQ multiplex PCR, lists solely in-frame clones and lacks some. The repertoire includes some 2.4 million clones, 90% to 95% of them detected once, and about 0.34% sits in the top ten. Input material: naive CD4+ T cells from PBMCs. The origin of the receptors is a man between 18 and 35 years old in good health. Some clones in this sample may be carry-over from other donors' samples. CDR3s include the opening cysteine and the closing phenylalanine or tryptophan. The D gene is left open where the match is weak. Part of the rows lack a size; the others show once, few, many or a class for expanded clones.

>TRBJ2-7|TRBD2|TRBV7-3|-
CASSSTSGDYEQYF
TGTGCCAGCAGCTCGACTAGCGGAGACTACGAGCAGTACTTC
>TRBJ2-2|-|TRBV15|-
CATSSVNTGELFF
TGTGCCACCAGCAGCGTTAACACCGGGGAGCTGTTTTTT
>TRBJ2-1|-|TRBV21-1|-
CASSKQNNEQFF
TGTGCCAGCAGCAAACAGAACAATGAGCAGTTCTTC
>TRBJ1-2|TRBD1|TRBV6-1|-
CASSPRTGGALGYTF
TGTGCCAGCAGTCCACGGACAGGGGGCGCGCTTGGCTACACCTTC
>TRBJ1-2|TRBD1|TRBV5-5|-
CASSMAGTEGPGYTF
TGTGCCAGCAGCATGGCCGGGACAGAGGGACCTGGCTACACCTTC
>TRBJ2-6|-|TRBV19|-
CASSRPQSSGANVLTF
TGTGCCAGTAGTAGACCCCAAAGTAGTGGGGCCAACGTCCTGACTTTC
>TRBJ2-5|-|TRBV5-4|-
CASSLGRTGAGETQYF
TGTGCCAGCAGCTTGGGTAGGACTGGGGCAGGAGAGACCCAGTACTTC
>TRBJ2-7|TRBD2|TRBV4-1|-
CASSHPVSGTSGSYEQYF
TGCGCCAGCAGCCACCCCGTTTCGGGGACTAGCGGATCTTACGAGCAGTACTTC
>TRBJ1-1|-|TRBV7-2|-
CASSYTGRTEAFF
TGTGCCAGCAGCTACACAGGTCGCACTGAAGCTTTCTTT
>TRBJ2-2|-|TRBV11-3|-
CASSKSGPRAGELFF
TGTGCCAGCAGCAAGAGCGGGCCTAGGGCCGGGGAGCTGTTTTTT
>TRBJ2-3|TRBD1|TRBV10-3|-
CAIRGTGGTDTQYF
TGTGCCATCAGGGGGACAGGGGGGACAGATACGCAGTATTTT
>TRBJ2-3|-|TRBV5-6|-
CASSLAGASTDTQYF
TGTGCCAGCAGCTTGGCCGGGGCTAGCACAGATACGCAGTATTTT
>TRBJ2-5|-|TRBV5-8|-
CASSDQGAETQYF
TGTGCCAGCAGCGATCAAGGGGCGGAGACCCAGTACTTC
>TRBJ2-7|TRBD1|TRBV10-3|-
CATRDRDREQYF
TGTGCCACAAGGGACAGGGATCGGGAGCAGTACTTC
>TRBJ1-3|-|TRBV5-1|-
CASSLGDIGNTIYF
TGCGCCAGCAGCTTAGGGGACATCGGAAACACCATATATTTT
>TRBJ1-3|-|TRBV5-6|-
CASSGLQGSGNTIYF
TGTGCCAGCAGCGGACTACAGGGCTCTGGAAACACCATATATTTT
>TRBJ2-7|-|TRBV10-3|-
CAISRGAGYEQYF
TGTGCCATCAGCCGTGGGGCGGGCTACGAGCAGTACTTC
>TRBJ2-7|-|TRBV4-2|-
CASSLNRVGEQYF
TGTGCCAGCAGCCTGAACAGGGTAGGCGAGCAGTACTTC
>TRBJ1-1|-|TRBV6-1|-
CASSGVSGGMNTEAFF
TGTGCCAGCAGTGGGGTCTCGGGGGGAATGAACACTGAAGCTTTCTTT
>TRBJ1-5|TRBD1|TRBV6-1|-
CASSEAGGALGPQHF
TGTGCCAGCAGTGAGGCAGGGGGGGCCTTAGGGCCCCAGCATTTT
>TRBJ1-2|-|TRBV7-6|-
CASSLSWGYDYGYTF
TGTGCCAGCAGCTTATCCTGGGGGTACGACTATGGCTACACCTTC
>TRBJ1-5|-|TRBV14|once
CASSQGGQPQHF
TGTGCCAGCAGCCAGGGGGGCCAGCCCCAGCATTTT
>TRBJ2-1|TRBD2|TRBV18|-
CASSPPTSGRNNEQFF
TGTGCCAGCTCACCACCCACTAGCGGAAGAAACAATGAGCAGTTCTTC
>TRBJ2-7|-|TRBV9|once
CASSVSVGAGGEQYF
TGTGCCAGCAGCGTAAGTGTCGGCGCCGGGGGCGAGCAGTACTTC
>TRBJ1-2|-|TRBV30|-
CAWMIRGGYGYTF
TGTGCCTGGATGATTCGGGGGGGGTATGGCTACACCTTC
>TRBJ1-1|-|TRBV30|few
CAWSGRENTEAFF
TGTGCCTGGAGTGGAAGGGAGAACACTGAAGCTTTCTTT
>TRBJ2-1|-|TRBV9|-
CASSVRAVPDYNEQFF
TGTGCCAGCAGCGTACGGGCGGTCCCGGACTACAATGAGCAGTTCTTC
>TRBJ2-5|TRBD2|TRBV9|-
CASSSRTGLEGTQYF
TGTGCCAGCAGCTCCAGAACGGGACTAGAGGGGACCCAGTACTTC
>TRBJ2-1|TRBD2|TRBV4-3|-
CASSQGLAGGKGENEQFF
TGCGCCAGCAGCCAAGGACTAGCGGGAGGGAAAGGTGAAAATGAGCAGTTCTTC
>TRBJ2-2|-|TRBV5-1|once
CASQPTGFANTGELFF
TGCGCCAGCCAACCGACAGGATTCGCGAACACCGGGGAGCTGTTTTTT
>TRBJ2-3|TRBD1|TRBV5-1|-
CASSLGQGRTDTQYF
TGCGCCAGCAGCTTGGGACAGGGGCGCACAGATACGCAGTATTTT
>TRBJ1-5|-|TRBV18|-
CASSPQGPNQPQHF
TGTGCCAGCTCACCACAGGGCCCGAATCAGCCCCAGCATTTT
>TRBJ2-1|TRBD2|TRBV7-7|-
CASSLSSGNGEQFF
TGTGCCAGCAGCTTGTCTAGCGGGAATGGTGAGCAGTTCTTC
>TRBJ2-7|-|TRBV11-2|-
CASSLFSSVGGYF
TGTGCCAGCAGCTTATTCTCTTCGGTCGGGGGGTACTTC
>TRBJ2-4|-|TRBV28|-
CASSALAPKNIQYF
TGTGCCAGCAGTGCTCTAGCGCCCAAAAACATTCAGTACTTC
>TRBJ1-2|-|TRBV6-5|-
CASSYRYDRDYGYTF
TGTGCCAGCAGTTACAGATACGACAGAGACTATGGCTACACCTTC
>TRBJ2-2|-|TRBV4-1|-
CASVELGTGELFF
TGCGCCAGCGTCGAGCTTGGCACCGGGGAGCTGTTTTTT
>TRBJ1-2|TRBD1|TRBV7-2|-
CASSRTGGDYGYTF
TGTGCCAGCAGCAGGACAGGGGGCGACTATGGCTACACCTTC
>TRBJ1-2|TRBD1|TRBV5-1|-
CASSQGRDEGTGGLSGYTF
TGCGCCAGCAGCCAAGGCCGCGACGAAGGGACAGGGGGCTTGAGCGGCTACACCTTC
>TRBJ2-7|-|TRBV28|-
CASSGQFYEQYF
TGTGCCAGCAGCGGACAGTTCTACGAGCAGTACTTC
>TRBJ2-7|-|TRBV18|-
CASSPPRSGPYEQYF
TGTGCCAGCTCACCCCCCCGTAGCGGCCCCTACGAGCAGTACTTC
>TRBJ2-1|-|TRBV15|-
CATSRDRGGAYNEQFF
TGTGCCACCAGCAGAGATCGGGGTGGGGCCTACAATGAGCAGTTCTTC
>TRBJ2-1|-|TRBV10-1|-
CASSERRGKEQFF
TGCGCCAGCAGTGAGCGTCGAGGCAAAGAGCAGTTCTTC
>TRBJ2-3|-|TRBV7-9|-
CASSLDRTDTQYF
TGTGCCAGCAGCTTAGACAGAACAGATACGCAGTATTTT
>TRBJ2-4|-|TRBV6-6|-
CASSYQGNIQYF
TGTGCCAGCAGTTACCAGGGCAACATTCAGTACTTC
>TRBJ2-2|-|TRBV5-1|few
CASSLAARIGDTGELFF
TGCGCCAGCAGCTTGGCCGCCAGGATAGGGGACACCGGGGAGCTGTTTTTT
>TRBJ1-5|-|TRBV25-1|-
CASSAGNQPQHF
TGTGCCAGCAGCGCAGGGAATCAGCCCCAGCATTTT
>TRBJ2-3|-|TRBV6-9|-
CASSPRQGPTHDTQYF
TGTGCCAGCAGCCCACGGCAGGGCCCCACCCACGATACGCAGTATTTT
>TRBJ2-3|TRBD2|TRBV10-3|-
CAISESSGTSGRLQYF
TGTGCCATCAGTGAGTCCTCCGGGACTAGCGGGAGACTGCAGTATTTT
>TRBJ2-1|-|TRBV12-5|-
CASGLSGTHNEQFF
TGTGCTAGTGGTTTATCGGGAACCCACAATGAGCAGTTCTTC
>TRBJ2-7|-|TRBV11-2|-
CASSSGGYEQYF
TGTGCCAGCAGCTCTGGAGGGTACGAGCAGTACTTC
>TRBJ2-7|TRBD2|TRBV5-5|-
CASSPGTSVSYEQYF
TGTGCCAGCAGCCCCGGGACTAGCGTCTCCTACGAGCAGTACTTC
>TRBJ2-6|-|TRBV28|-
CASGTQTGGANVLTF
TGTGCGAGCGGGACACAAACCGGTGGGGCCAACGTCCTGACTTTC